The present T cell receptor (beta chain) was sequenced within a study of cytomegalovirus exposure and HLA in healthy donors. The junction had 11 bases not matched to a gene; V was cut back by 0 bases and J by 9 bases. CDR1 and CDR2 from the germline V gene are SGDLS and YYNGEE. CDR3 length: 15 amino acids. Libraries were prepared by immunoSEQ multiplex PCR; TCRdb keeps only in-frame clonotypes and omits some of them. The profile shows about 78,000 clones, about 95% of them singletons. With regard to this clone: Its specificity is not known.

Study results and limitations: The study put 150 to 200 TCR beta chains on its list as cytomegalovirus-associated. Reports indicated that the classifier achieved high specificity and sensitivity in diagnosing cytomegalovirus status. Subsequent analysis showed first-cohort TCR clusters tending to co-occur in 120 validation repertoires. Many donors carried some public TCRs, although rarity characterized most TCR sequences.

Sequenced sample: PBMCs. V gene TRBV9 combines with J gene TRBJ1-1, with 7 positions matching TRBD1. This TCR was recovered from a man between 18 and 35 years old in good health and CMV-seropositive. CDR3 sequence (DNA): TGTGCCAGCAGCGTAGTGCCCGGACAGGCGGGGAAAGCTTTCTTT. This translates into CASSVVPGQAGKAFF.